Following are 2 T cell receptor beta chains from one sample sequenced in a study of blood T cell repertoires in COVID-19. Assay: immunoSEQ multiplex PCR; the TCRdb copy retains only in-frame clones and omits some. The table has 260,000 or so clones, roughly 90% seen once. Sequencing was performed on peripheral blood. Every receptor here comes from a human donor in a cohort sampled during active COVID-19.

The rearrangement uses TRBV5-1 and TRBJ2-5; 10 nucleotides match TRBD1. Germline V gene sequence: CDR1 SGHRS, CDR2 YFSETQ. The ends lost 4 bases at V and 2 bases at J; junction bases unmatched: 11. The CDR3 covers 17 residues. DNA of the CDR3: TGCGCCAGCAGCCCCGGGCTCGGGACAGGGGTTCAAGAGACCCAGTACTTC. It yields the protein CASSPGLGTGVQETQYF.

The J gene is TRBJ2-7, the V gene TRBV18, with D tentatively TRBD1 (6 bases). Germline CDR1 and CDR2: KGHSH and LQKENI. The CDR3 length is 13 residues. V dropped 6 bases and J dropped 7 bases, with 16 bases sitting between them. The CDR3 DNA follows: TGTGCCAGCTCTCAAACAGGGTTTGGAGAGCAGTACTTC. Protein: CASSQTGFGEQYF. Supplemented by reference TRBV18 and TRBJ2-7, the full variable domain reads NAGVMQNPRHLVRRRGQEARLRCSPMKGHSHVYWYRQLPEEGLKFMVYLQKENIIDESGMPKERFSAEFPKEGPSILRIQQVVRGDSAAYFCASSQTGFGEQYFGPGTRLTVT.